Shown below are 15 T cell receptor beta chains from a single sample sequenced in a study of cytomegalovirus exposure and HLA in healthy donors. Data came from immunoSEQ multiplex PCR; TCRdb stores just in-frame clones and leaves some out. The sample has tens of thousands of clones; roughly 95% are singletons. The sample taken for sequencing was PBMCs. All receptors derive from a woman aged 18-29 years in good health and CMV-seronegative.

The chain combines TRBV28 with TRBJ1-4; D gene unclear. The CDR3 is made up of 14 amino acids. Trimming cost V 6 bases and J 0 bases, with 8 bases left between them. Germline assignment: CDR1 MDHEN and CDR2 SYDVKM. The CDR3 nucleotides are TGTGCCAGCAGGACACCCACAACTAATGAAAAACTGTTTTTT. This sequence encodes CASRTPTTNEKLFF.

The rearrangement links TRBV9 to TRBJ2-1; maybe TRBD1 (5 bases). CDR1 SGDLS and CDR2 YYNGEE come from the germline V gene. The CDR3 has 14 amino acids. V shed 0 bases and J shed 6 bases, with 10 bases lying between them. This CDR3 is CASSVAGAVNEQFF. Written as DNA, the CDR3 is TGTGCCAGCAGCGTAGCTGGGGCAGTCAATGAGCAGTTCTTC.

This sequence joins TRBV2 and TRBJ2-7; tentative D call: TRBD2 (5 bases). Germline assignment: CDR1 SNHLY and CDR2 FYNNEI. V was clipped by 6 bases and J by 1 base, with 16 bases between them. CDR3 size: 15 residues. The DNA of the CDR3 is TGTGCCAGCAGACCGGACGGACTTTTATCCTACGAGCAGTACTTC. Its protein is CASRPDGLLSYEQYF. Using reference TRBV2 and TRBJ2-7 for the parts outside the CDR3, the full variable domain is EPEVTQTPSHQVTQMGQEVILRCVPISNHLYFYWYRQILGQKVEFLVSFYNNEISEKSEIFDDQFSVERPDGSNFTLKIRSTKLEDSAMYFCASRPDGLLSYEQYFGPGTRLTVT.

The chain links TRBV15 to TRBJ2-7; TRBD1 matches 9 bases. The CDR3 has 15 residues. The J segment lost 1 base and the V segment lost 4 bases, leaving 5 bases of the junction unmatched. The V gene's germline CDR1 is LNHNV and CDR2 YYDKDF (reference sequence). CDR3 coding DNA: TGTGCCACCAGCACCCCCGGGACAGGGTCCTACGAGCAGTACTTC. Translation: CATSTPGTGSYEQYF.

The chain employs TRBV4-3 and TRBJ2-7, with a weak D call TRBD1 (5 bases). The CDR3 is made up of 14 amino acids. CDR1 and CDR2 from the germline V gene are LGHNA and YSLEER. With 2 bases removed from V and 5 bases from J, the gap between germline ends came to 13 bases. The CDR3 DNA follows: TGCGCCAGCAGCCAATATAGGGGCGGAAACGAGCAGTACTTC. Its protein is CASSQYRGGNEQYF.

This sequence joins TRBV28 and TRBJ2-3, with 8 bases fitting TRBD1. The CDR3 totals 18 residues. Germline lookup yields CDR1 MDHEN and CDR2 SYDVKM. Germline trimming cut 4 bases from V and 0 bases from J; bases unmatched to any gene: 12. The CDR3 DNA sequence: TGTGCCAGCAGTTGGCCGGGACAGGCCGTCGGTAGCACAGATACGCAGTATTTT. Its protein product is CASSWPGQAVGSTDTQYF.

The J gene is TRBJ1-1, the V gene TRBV27; D is ambiguous. The CDR3 contains 14 residues. Germline V CDR1 and CDR2: MNHEY, SMNVEV (reference sequence). V lost 6 bases and J lost 2, with 13 bases in between. The CDR3 spells CASRHTTRNTEAFF. As DNA, the CDR3 is TGTGCCAGCAGACACACCACACGCAACACTGAAGCTTTCTTT.

The V call is TRBV28, the J call TRBJ1-2, with D possibly being TRBD1 (5 bases). The germline gives CDR1 MDHEN, CDR2 SYDVKM. CDR3 length: 15 residues. Trimming took off 5 bases at V and 0 bases at J, with 13 bases between the two ends. The CDR3 spells CASSLPGLSNYGYTF. DNA of the CDR3: TGTGCCAGCAGTCTACCGGGACTTTCTAACTATGGCTACACCTTC.

This clone appeared once. The genes are TRBV19 and TRBJ1-4; D gene unclear. CDR1 and CDR2 (germline): LNHDA, SQIVND (reference sequence). The CDR3 contains 14 residues. Between the trimmed V and J ends, which lost 1 base and 3 bases, there was a span of 6 bases. The CDR3 spells CASSIGSANEKLFF. The CDR3, as DNA: TGTGCCAGTAGTATAGGCTCGGCTAATGAAAAACTGTTTTTT.

The chain carries TRBV10-3 and TRBJ1-5; 7 nucleotides align to TRBD1. CDR1 and CDR2 (germline): ENHRY, SYGVKD. This CDR3 spans 13 amino acids. The junction had 7 bases not matched to a gene; V was cut back by 7 bases and J by 7 bases. The CDR3 here is CAITQGVGQPQHF. In nucleotides, the CDR3 is TGTGCCATCACGCAGGGGGTAGGGCAGCCCCAGCATTTT.

The rearrangement joins TRBV5-1 to TRBJ2-1; possibly TRBD1 for D (7 bases). The V end lost 4 bases, the J end lost 9 bases, and 20 bases lay between the germline ends. Germline V lookup: CDR1 SGHRS, CDR2 YFSETQ. The CDR3 totals 15 residues. The chain's CDR3 is CASSAKLAGGGEQFF. The DNA for the CDR3 is TGCGCCAGCAGCGCCAAGTTGGCAGGGGGAGGTGAGCAGTTCTTC.

The chain recombines TRBV9 with TRBJ2-1; 10 bases align to TRBD2. V shed 3 bases and J 7 bases; nucleotides not matched to a gene: 7. The CDR3 sequence is 15 residues long. CDR1 and CDR2 from the germline V gene are SGDLS and YYNGEE. CDR3 region: CASSAGLASLNEQFF. CDR3 coding DNA: TGTGCCAGCAGCGCGGGACTAGCGTCTTTAAATGAGCAGTTCTTC.

The chain uses TRBV9 and TRBJ2-1; 8 nucleotides match TRBD2. CDR1 and CDR2 (germline): SGDLS, YYNGEE. CDR3 length: 15 residues. The junction had 7 bases not matched to a gene; V was cut back by 4 bases and J by 4 bases. The CDR3 protein is CASSSSGGGYNEQFF. The DNA of the CDR3 is TGTGCCAGCAGCTCATCGGGGGGGGGTTACAATGAGCAGTTCTTC.

The CDR3 region is CASRPDRGGRGRGELFF. The CDR3 nucleotides are TGTGCCAGCAGACCGGACAGGGGAGGGAGAGGGAGAGGGGAGCTGTTTTTT. This rearrangement joins TRBV2 to TRBJ2-2, with TRBD1 identical over 9 bases. Germline CDR1 SNHLY, CDR2 FYNNEI. The CDR3 spans 17 residues. Trimming took 6 bases from V and 8 from J; bases not matched to a gene: 16.

In its sample, this clone was seen once. The chain couples TRBV27 to TRBJ2-1; 7 bases match TRBD1. Trimming cost V 2 bases and J 3 bases; bases outside gene matches: 7. This CDR3 is 16 amino acids long. The germline gives CDR1 MNHEY, CDR2 SMNVEV (reference sequence). CDR3 in amino acids: CASSLASGGFYNEQFF. The CDR3 DNA reads TGTGCCAGCAGTTTAGCCTCAGGGGGATTCTACAATGAGCAGTTCTTC.